This T cell receptor (beta chain) was retrieved from a study of OX40 agonist ivuxolimab in advanced cancers. Repertoires were generated with immunoSEQ multiplex PCR, while TCRdb's copy carries only in-frame clones and drops some. The repertoire holds about 58,000 clones, 82% seen once, with around 1.6% in the top ten. A history of autoimmune disease or systemic immunosuppression excluded patients. Blood draws occurred at baseline, cycle 4 day 1, and cycle 7 day 1. The CDR3 spans 14 residues. With 4 bases removed from V and 2 bases from J, the gap between germline ends came to 11 bases. In germline, CDR1 is MNHEY, CDR2 SVGAGI. Broader study findings: Expanded clones tended on average to be more numerous among CD8+ T cells than CD4+. The authors did not determine the antigen specificity of the expanded peripheral T cells.

Points on this clone: What it recognizes is unknown.

The specimen was CD4+ or CD8+ T cells sorted from blood, collected in a trial of the OX40 agonist ivuxolimab. The TCR was taken from an adult with an advanced solid tumor such as melanoma, head and neck, liver or kidney cancer. The V and J genes are TRBV6-5 and TRBJ1-2; D may be TRBD1 (6 bases). The CDR3 nucleotides are TGTGCCAGCAGTTCCGGGACAAAAAACTATGGCTACACCTTC. This gives the protein CASSSGTKNYGYTF.